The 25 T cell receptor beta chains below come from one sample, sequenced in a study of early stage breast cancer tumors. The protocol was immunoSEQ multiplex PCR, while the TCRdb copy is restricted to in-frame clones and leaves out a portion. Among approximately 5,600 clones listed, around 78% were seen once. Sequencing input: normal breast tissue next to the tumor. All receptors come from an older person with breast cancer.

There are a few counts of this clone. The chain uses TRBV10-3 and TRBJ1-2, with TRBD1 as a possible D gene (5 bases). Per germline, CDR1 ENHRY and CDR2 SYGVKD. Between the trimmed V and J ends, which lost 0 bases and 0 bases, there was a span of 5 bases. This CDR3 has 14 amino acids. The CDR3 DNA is TGTGCCATCAGTGAGTCGGGGCCTAACTATGGCTACACCTTC. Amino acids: CAISESGPNYGYTF.

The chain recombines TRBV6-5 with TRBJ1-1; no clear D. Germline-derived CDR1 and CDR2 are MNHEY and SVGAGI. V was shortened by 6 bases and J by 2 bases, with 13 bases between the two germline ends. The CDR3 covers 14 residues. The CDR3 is CASRGGVTNTEAFF. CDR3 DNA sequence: TGTGCCAGCAGGGGCGGGGTCACTAACACTGAAGCTTTCTTT.

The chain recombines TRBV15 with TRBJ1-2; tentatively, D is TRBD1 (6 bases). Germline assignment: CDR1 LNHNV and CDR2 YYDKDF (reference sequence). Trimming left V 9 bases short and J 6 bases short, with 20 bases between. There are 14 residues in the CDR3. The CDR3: CATGTQGFSNGYTF. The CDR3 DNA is TGTGCCACGGGAACCCAGGGGTTCTCGAATGGCTACACCTTC.

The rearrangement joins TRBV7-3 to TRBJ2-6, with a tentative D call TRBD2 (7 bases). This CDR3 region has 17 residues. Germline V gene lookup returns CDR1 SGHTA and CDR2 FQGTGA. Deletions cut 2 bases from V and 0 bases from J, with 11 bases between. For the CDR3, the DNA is TGTGCCAGCAGCTTACCAGGGGACTACTCTGGGGCCAACGTCCTGACTTTC. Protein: CASSLPGDYSGANVLTF.

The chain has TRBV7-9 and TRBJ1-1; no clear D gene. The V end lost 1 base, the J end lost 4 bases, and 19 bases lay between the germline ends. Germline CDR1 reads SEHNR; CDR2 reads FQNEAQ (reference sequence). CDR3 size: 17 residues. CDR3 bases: TGTGCCAGCAGCTTAGATCTAGGGAGGGATGTGGGCACTGAAGCTTTCTTT. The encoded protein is CASSLDLGRDVGTEAFF.

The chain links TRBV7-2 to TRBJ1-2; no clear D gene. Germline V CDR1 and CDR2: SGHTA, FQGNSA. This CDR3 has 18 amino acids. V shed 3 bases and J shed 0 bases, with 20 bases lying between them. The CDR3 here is CASSFLGRVGGPNYGYTF. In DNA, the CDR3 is TGTGCCAGCAGCTTCCTCGGGAGGGTAGGAGGTCCTAACTATGGCTACACCTTC. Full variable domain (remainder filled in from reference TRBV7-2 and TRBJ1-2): GAGVSQSPSNKVTEKGKDVELRCDPISGHTALYWYRQSLGQGLEFLIYFQGNSAPDKSGLPSDRFSAERTGGSVSTLTIQRTQQEDSAVYLCASSFLGRVGGPNYGYTFGSGTRLTVV.

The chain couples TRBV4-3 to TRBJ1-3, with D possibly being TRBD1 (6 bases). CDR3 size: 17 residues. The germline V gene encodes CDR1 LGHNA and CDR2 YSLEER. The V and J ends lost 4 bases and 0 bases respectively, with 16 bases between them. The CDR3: CASSPEAGALSGNTIYF. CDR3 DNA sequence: TGCGCCAGCAGCCCCGAGGCAGGGGCCCTCTCTGGAAACACCATATATTTT.

The CDR3 DNA reads as TGCGCCAGCAGCCAAGATGATGGGGTGGGGGGGGCAGATACGCAGTATTTT. Amino acids: CASSQDDGVGGADTQYF. The V gene is TRBV4-1, the J gene TRBJ2-3; 7 nucleotides line up with TRBD2. The CDR3 sequence is 17 residues long. Germline V gene data show CDR1 as MGHRA and CDR2 as YSYEKL. V lost 0 bases, J lost 4 bases, and 10 bases stayed unmatched.

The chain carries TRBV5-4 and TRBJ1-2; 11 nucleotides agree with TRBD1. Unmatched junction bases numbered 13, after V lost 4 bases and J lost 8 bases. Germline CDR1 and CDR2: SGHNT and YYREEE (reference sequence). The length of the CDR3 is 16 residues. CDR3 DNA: TGTGCCAGCAGCCTGGGACAGGGGGGAGCGCTAAAAGGCTACACCTTC. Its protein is CASSLGQGGALKGYTF.

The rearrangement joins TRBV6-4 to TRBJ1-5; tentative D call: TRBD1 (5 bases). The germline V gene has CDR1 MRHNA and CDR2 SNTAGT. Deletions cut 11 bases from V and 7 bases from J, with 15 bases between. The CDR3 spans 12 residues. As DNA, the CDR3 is TGTGCCCTCCTCCTGGGGCGGCAGCCCCAGCATTTT. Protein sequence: CALLLGRQPQHF.

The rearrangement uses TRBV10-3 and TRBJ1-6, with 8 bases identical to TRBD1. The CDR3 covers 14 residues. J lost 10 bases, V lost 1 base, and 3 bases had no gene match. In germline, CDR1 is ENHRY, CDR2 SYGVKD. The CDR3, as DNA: TGTGCCATCAGTGAGTACCGGACAGGGTCACCCCTCCACTTT. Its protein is CAISEYRTGSPLHF.

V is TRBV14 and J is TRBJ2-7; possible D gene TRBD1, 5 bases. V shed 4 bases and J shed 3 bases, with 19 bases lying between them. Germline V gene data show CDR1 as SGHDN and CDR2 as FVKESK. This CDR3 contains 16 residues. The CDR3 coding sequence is TGTGCCAGCAGCCCTCCGCCCCCCAGGGCTTTCTACGAGCAGTACTTC. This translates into CASSPPPPRAFYEQYF.

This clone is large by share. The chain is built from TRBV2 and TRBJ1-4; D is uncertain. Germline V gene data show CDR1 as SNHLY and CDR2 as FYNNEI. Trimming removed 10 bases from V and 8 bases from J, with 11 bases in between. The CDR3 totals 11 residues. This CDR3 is CATQVQEKLFF. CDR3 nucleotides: TGTGCCACCCAGGTCCAGGAAAAACTGTTTTTT.

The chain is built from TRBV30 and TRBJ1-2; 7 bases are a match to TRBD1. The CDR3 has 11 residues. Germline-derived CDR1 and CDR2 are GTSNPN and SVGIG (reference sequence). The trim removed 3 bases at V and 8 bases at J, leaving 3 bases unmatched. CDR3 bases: TGTGCCTGGAGGACAGGGTTAGGCTACACCTTC. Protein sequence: CAWRTGLGYTF.

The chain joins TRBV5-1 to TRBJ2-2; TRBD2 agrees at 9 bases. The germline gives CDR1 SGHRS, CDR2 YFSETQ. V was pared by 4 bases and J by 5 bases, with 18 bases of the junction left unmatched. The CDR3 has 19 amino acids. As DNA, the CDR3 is TGCGCCAGCAGCGTCATGCCTAGCGGGAACCAGGGGCCAACCGGGGAGCTGTTTTTT. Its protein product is CASSVMPSGNQGPTGELFF.

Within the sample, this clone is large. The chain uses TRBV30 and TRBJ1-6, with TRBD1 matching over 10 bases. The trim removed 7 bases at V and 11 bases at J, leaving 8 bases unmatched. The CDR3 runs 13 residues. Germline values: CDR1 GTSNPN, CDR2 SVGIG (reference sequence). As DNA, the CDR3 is TGTGCCTCACTAACGGGACAGGGGCCACCCCTCCACTTT. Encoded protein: CASLTGQGPPLHF.

The CDR3 region is CASRPCMFEKGLYNEQFF. As DNA, the CDR3 is TGTGCAAGTCGCCCTTGCATGTTCGAAAAGGGACTCTACAATGAGCAGTTCTTC. The chain uses TRBV12-2 and TRBJ2-1; the table's D call, TRBD2, has no DNA check behind it. TRBV12-2 is given as a pseudogene. The length of the CDR3 is 18 residues.

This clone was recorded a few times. The CDR3 sequence is CASREQPLSNSPLHF. DNA for the CDR3: TGTGCCAGCAGGGAACAGCCTCTGTCCAATTCACCCCTCCACTTT. This chain links TRBV7-2 with TRBJ1-6; D unclear. The CDR3 spans 15 residues. The V gene lost 6 bases and the J gene lost 7 bases, with 16 bases spanning the gap. From germline, CDR1 is SGHTA and CDR2 FQGNSA.

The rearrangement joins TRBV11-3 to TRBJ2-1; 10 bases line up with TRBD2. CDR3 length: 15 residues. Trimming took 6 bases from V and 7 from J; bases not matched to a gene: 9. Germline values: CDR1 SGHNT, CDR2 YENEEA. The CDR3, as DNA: TGTGCCAGCAGTCGTAGACTAGCGGGTGAAAATGAGCAGTTCTTC. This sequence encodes CASSRRLAGENEQFF.

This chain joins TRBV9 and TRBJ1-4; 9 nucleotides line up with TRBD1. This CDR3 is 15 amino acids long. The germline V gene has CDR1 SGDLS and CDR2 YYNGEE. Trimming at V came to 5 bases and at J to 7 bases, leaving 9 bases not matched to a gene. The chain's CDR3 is CASSVTGGAGEKLFF. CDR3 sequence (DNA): TGTGCCAGCAGTGTCACAGGGGGCGCAGGTGAAAAACTGTTTTTT.

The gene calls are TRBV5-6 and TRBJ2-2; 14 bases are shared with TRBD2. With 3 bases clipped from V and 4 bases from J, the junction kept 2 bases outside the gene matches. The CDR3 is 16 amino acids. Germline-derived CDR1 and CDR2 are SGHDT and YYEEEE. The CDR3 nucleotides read TGTGCCAGCAGCTGGGGGACTAGCGGGGGCACCGGGGAGCTGTTTTTT. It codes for CASSWGTSGGTGELFF.

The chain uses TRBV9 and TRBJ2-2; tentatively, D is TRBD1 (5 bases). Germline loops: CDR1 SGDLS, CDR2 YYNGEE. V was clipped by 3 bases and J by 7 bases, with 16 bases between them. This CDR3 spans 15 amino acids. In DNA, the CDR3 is TGTGCCAGCAGCGCGAATTCTCAGGGTTACGGGGAGCTGTTTTTT. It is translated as CASSANSQGYGELFF.

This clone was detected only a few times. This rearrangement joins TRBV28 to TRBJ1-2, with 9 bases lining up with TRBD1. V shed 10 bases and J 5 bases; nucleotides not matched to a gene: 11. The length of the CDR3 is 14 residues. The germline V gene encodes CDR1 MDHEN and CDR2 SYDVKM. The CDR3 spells CATARQGDNYGYTF. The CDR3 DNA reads TGTGCCACCGCCCGACAGGGGGACAATTATGGCTACACCTTC.

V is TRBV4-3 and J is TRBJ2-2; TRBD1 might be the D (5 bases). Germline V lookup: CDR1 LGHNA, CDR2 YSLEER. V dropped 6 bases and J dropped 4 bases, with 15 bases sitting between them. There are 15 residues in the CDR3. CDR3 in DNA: TGCGCCAGCAGAGGGGCAAGGACGCCCACCGGGGAGCTGTTTTTT. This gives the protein CASRGARTPTGELFF.

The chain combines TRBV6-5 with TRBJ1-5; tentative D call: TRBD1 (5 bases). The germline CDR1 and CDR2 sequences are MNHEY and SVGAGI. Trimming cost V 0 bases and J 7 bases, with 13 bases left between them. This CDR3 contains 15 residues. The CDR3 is CASSYSQQGQQPQHF. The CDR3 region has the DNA TGTGCCAGCAGTTACTCGCAGCAGGGTCAACAGCCCCAGCATTTT.